This is a list of T cell receptor beta chains from one sample in a study of blood T cell repertoires in COVID-19. Produced via immunoSEQ multiplex PCR; TCRdb's table is partial and in-frame only. The sample holds a few hundred thousand clones; 75% to 90% are singletons and the top ten take around 3.2%. The specimen sequenced was PBMCs or T cells enriched from blood (not recorded which). All receptors derive from a woman aged 35 to 49 who had been exposed to COVID-19. Both conserved end residues are part of each CDR3. The order of the fields is CDR3 protein, V gene, D gene, clone size. The D gene is left open where the match is weak. For some rows the clone size is stated as once, few or many, or as a class when expanded; others skip it.

CDR3: CASSKGAGTGLNEQFF; V: TRBV9; D: TRBD1; size: .
CDR3: CASTTTGRNQPQHF; V: TRBV19; D: TRBD1; size: .
CDR3: CSASFRGDTEAFF; V: TRBV20-1; D: .; size: .
CDR3: CASSYVPGQENYGYTF; V: TRBV5-1; D: TRBD1; size: .
CDR3: CASGLGEKLFF; V: TRBV2; D: .; size: .
CDR3: CSARQGIEYGYTF; V: TRBV29-1; D: TRBD1; size: .
CDR3: CASSPEGTGGSSGANVLTF; V: TRBV27; D: TRBD1; size: .
CDR3: CASSRGLSGGENIQYF; V: TRBV4-2; D: TRBD2; size: .
CDR3: CASSRGQFNADTQYF; V: TRBV6-2/TRBV6-3; D: TRBD1; size: .
CDR3: CASSRGSTDTQYF; V: TRBV7-3; D: .; size: once
CDR3: CASSRPTGGASGYTF; V: TRBV5-6; D: TRBD1; size: .
CDR3: CASSSPGAGGEQFF; V: TRBV5-1; D: .; size: .
CDR3: CASSQVRTPGANVLTF; V: TRBV3-1/TRBV3-2; D: .; size: .
CDR3: CASSYRRGSQETQYF; V: TRBV6-2/TRBV6-3; D: .; size: .
CDR3: CATSVSSGITYNEQFF; V: TRBV24-1; D: TRBD2; size: .
CDR3: CASSLGLAGGWDTQYF; V: TRBV28; D: TRBD2; size: .
CDR3: CASSYEGLARTGELFF; V: TRBV5-4; D: TRBD2; size: .
CDR3: CAWSVLTDSPLHF; V: TRBV30; D: .; size: .
CDR3: CASTYGTGVYNEQFF; V: TRBV27; D: TRBD1; size: once
CDR3: CASSPSPGTYEQYF; V: TRBV7-3; D: .; size: .
CDR3: CASSQDWRENGGYTF; V: TRBV4-2; D: .; size: .
CDR3: CATSRGQTTEAFF; V: TRBV15; D: .; size: .
CDR3: CASSLVVTGNHQPQHF; V: TRBV7-9; D: .; size: .
CDR3: CASSLDTTISGNTIYF; V: TRBV7-9; D: .; size: once
CDR3: CATRSHSSGANVLTF; V: TRBV28; D: .; size: .
CDR3: CSVSGETNSPLHF; V: TRBV29-1; D: .; size: .
CDR3: CASSLLSSEETQYF; V: TRBV7-2; D: .; size: few
CDR3: CASSHQARTENGYTF; V: TRBV28; D: .; size: .
CDR3: CSASPSLTYGYTF; V: TRBV20-1; D: .; size: .
CDR3: CASPTGTGRSNTGELFF; V: TRBV7-2; D: .; size: .
CDR3: CASSFLGSGGETQYF; V: TRBV5-5; D: .; size: .
CDR3: CASSPSGGAGEQYF; V: TRBV6-5; D: TRBD2; size: .
CDR3: CASSQEGRGKYEQYF; V: TRBV3-1/TRBV3-2; D: .; size: .
CDR3: CASSLVAGVYTGELFF; V: TRBV11-1; D: TRBD2; size: .
CDR3: CASSEEGAPTQPQHF; V: TRBV2; D: TRBD1; size: once
CDR3: CASSGDLGQGGKAFF; V: TRBV5-6; D: TRBD1; size: .
CDR3: CASSFDRGSMNTEAFF; V: TRBV13; D: TRBD1; size: .
CDR3: CASSETRRLRLQKETQYF; V: TRBV6-4; D: .; size: .
CDR3: CASSYSGGYHF; V: TRBV6-5; D: TRBD2; size: .
CDR3: CASSSLGGEQYF; V: TRBV7-9; D: .; size: few
CDR3: CASSPNSGSPRRTDTQYF; V: TRBV14; D: .; size: .
CDR3: CASSQEPLNPSTDTQYF; V: TRBV4-1; D: .; size: .
CDR3: CASSLGYRRTEAFF; V: TRBV5-1; D: .; size: .
CDR3: CAISVDSRYNEQFF; V: TRBV10-3; D: .; size: .
CDR3: CASSTGQAGSGYTF; V: TRBV19; D: TRBD1; size: .
CDR3: CASSTSRTQYF; V: TRBV7-2; D: .; size: .
CDR3: CATSDQRRAKYNEQFF; V: TRBV24-1; D: .; size: .
CDR3: CASTGGFYNEQFF; V: TRBV9; D: .; size: .
CDR3: CATSRDGTAEKLFF; V: TRBV15; D: TRBD1; size: .